Presented here are 11 T cell receptor beta chains from one specimen sequenced in a study of graft-versus-host responses after intestinal transplantation. Using immunoSEQ multiplex PCR, the repertoire was profiled, and TCRdb retains in-frame clones only, with some absent. The sample contains some 15,000 clones, roughly 93% of which appear only once. The specimen was PBMCs, collected about 1,000 days after intestinal transplantation. The receptor source for this set is a human patient who received an intestinal transplant, so some T cells may come from the graft donor.

The chain is built from TRBV6-5 and TRBJ1-1; no reliable D call. This CDR3 has 13 residues. The V and J ends lost 2 bases and 2 bases respectively, with 6 bases between them. In germline, CDR1 is MNHEY, CDR2 SVGAGI. CDR3 residues: CASSYGTNTEAFF. CDR3 coding DNA: TGTGCCAGCAGTTACGGAACAAACACTGAAGCTTTCTTT.

The gene calls are TRBV7-9 and TRBJ2-7; D might be TRBD1 or TRBD2, each matching 5 bases. The germline V gene encodes CDR1 SEHNR and CDR2 FQNEAQ (reference sequence). The V gene lost 7 bases and the J gene lost 7 bases, with 26 bases spanning the gap. The CDR3 contains 16 residues. CDR3: CASIRDGTPFPGEQYF. CDR3 coding DNA: TGTGCCAGCATCCGAGATGGGACCCCCTTTCCGGGGGAGCAGTACTTC.

The chain couples TRBV18 to TRBJ1-4; D may be TRBD1 (5 bases). Germline V gene data show CDR1 as KGHSH and CDR2 as LQKENI. V lost 6 bases, J lost 8 bases, and 22 bases lay in between. The CDR3 sequence is 16 residues long. CDR3 amino acids: CASSDSRSPIGEKLFF. The CDR3 DNA follows: TGTGCCAGCTCCGACAGTAGGAGCCCCATAGGGGAAAAACTGTTTTTT.

The chain couples TRBV6-1 to TRBJ2-7, with TRBD2 matching 9 bases. From germline, CDR1 is MNHNS and CDR2 SASEGT. The CDR3 runs 13 residues. V lost 11 bases to trimming and J lost 0 bases; unmatched junction nucleotides: 5. This chain's CDR3 is CAATSGLSYEQYF. CDR3 in DNA: TGTGCCGCTACTAGCGGGCTCTCCTACGAGCAGTACTTC.

The sample holds one count of this clone. The CDR3 DNA reads as TGTGCCAGCAGCCGGAATCGCCGACAGGGCCGGAACTATGGCTACACCTTC. Translating it yields CASSRNRRQGRNYGYTF. The chain is built from TRBV21-1 and TRBJ1-2; the table names TRBD1, a call not compared with the DNA. TRBV21-1 is assigned pseudogene status. CDR3 length: 17 amino acids.

The V gene is TRBV5-5, the J gene TRBJ1-3; D perhaps matches TRBD1 (5 bases). The germline V gene encodes CDR1 SGHKS and CDR2 YYEKEE (reference sequence). The V and J ends lost 0 bases and 5 bases respectively, with 12 bases between them. The CDR3 extends over 15 amino acids. Written as DNA, the CDR3 is TGTGCCAGCAGCTTGGGTACAGGCCCGAGAAACACCATATATTTT. It specifies CASSLGTGPRNTIYF.

The rearrangement links TRBV6-5 to TRBJ2-7; 9 bases line up with TRBD1. Trimming at V came to 6 bases and at J to 3 bases, leaving 6 bases not matched to a gene. Per germline, CDR1 MNHEY and CDR2 SVGAGI. This CDR3 is 14 amino acids long. CDR3 DNA sequence: TGTGCCAGCAGCCCCGGGACAGGGAGCTACGAGCAGTACTTC. Amino acids: CASSPGTGSYEQYF.

V and J are TRBV19 and TRBJ1-2; weak D call: TRBD1 (6 bases). The CDR3 contains 14 residues. The V gene's germline CDR1 is LNHDA and CDR2 SQIVND (reference sequence). Trimming removed 5 bases at V and 6 bases at J, with 16 bases between. CDR3 nucleotides: TGTGCCAGTAGTCCTGACAGAGAGGGGGATGGCTACACCTTC. The encoded protein is CASSPDREGDGYTF.

The chain couples TRBV11-2 to TRBJ1-1; possible D gene TRBD1, 5 bases. V was clipped by 5 bases and J by 1 base, with 14 bases between them. Germline loops: CDR1 SGHAT, CDR2 FQNNGV. The CDR3 consists of 15 residues. The CDR3 sequence: CASSPNAGPNTEAFF. As DNA, the CDR3 is TGTGCCAGCAGCCCTAACGCGGGACCGAACACTGAAGCTTTCTTT. Using reference TRBV11-2 and TRBJ1-1 for the parts outside the CDR3, the full variable domain is EAGVAQSPRYKIIEKRQSVAFWCNPISGHATLYWYQQILGQGPKLLIQFQNNGVVDDSQLPKDRFSAERLKGVDSTLKIQPAKLEDSAVYLCASSPNAGPNTEAFFGQGTRLTVV.

CDR3 DNA: TGTGCCAGCTCACCCAACAGGGACTATGGCTACACCTTC. Amino acid sequence: CASSPNRDYGYTF. The chain links TRBV18 to TRBJ1-2; tentatively, D is TRBD1 (6 bases). This CDR3 comprises 13 residues. Trimming removed 3 bases at V and 3 bases at J, with 8 bases between. CDR1 and CDR2 (germline): KGHSH, LQKENI.

This clone occurred a few times. The rearrangement joins TRBV7-8 to TRBJ1-1, with 9 bases that match TRBD1. The germline V gene encodes CDR1 SGHVS and CDR2 FQNEAQ. The CDR3 runs to 11 residues. Trimming at V came to 6 bases and at J to 11 bases, leaving 4 bases not matched to a gene. CDR3 in amino acids: CASSRQGGAFF. CDR3 nucleotides: TGTGCCAGCAGTCGACAGGGGGGGGCTTTCTTT.